This entry is about one T cell receptor (beta chain). Its cognate antigen is unknown. The CDR3 length is 14 residues. V lost 2 bases, J lost 1 base, and 7 bases lay in between. CDR1 and CDR2 from the germline V gene are SGHVS and FNYEAQ. The data derive from a study of cytomegalovirus exposure and HLA in healthy donors. General study results and limits: A subsequent analysis found that TCR clusters from the first cohort also tended to co-occur in the 90 to 150 validation repertoires, with about 94% of cluster scores above 0. Investigators reported approximately 170 TCR beta chains as tied to cytomegalovirus. Reports described diagnosis of cytomegalovirus status by the classifier as highly specific and sensitive.

The protocol was immunoSEQ multiplex PCR, while the TCRdb copy is restricted to in-frame clones and leaves out a portion. The repertoire includes under 200,000 clones, around nine tenths of them detected once, and 10% sits in the top ten. The TCR originated in a woman aged 18-29 years in good health and CMV-seropositive. Sequencing was performed on PBMCs. V is TRBV7-6 and J is TRBJ2-3; D gene unclear. CDR3 loop: CASSLLSRTDTQYF. The CDR3 DNA is TGTGCCAGCAGCTTACTGAGCCGCACAGATACGCAGTATTTT. Combining the CDR3 with reference TRBV7-6 and TRBJ2-3 gives the whole variable domain GAGVSQSPRYKVTKRGQDVALRCDPISGHVSLYWYRQALGQGPEFLTYFNYEAQQDKSGLPNDRFSAERPEGSISTLTIQRTEQRDSAMYRCASSLLSRTDTQYFGPGTRLTVL.